This TCR beta chain was documented in a study of PD-L1 blockade in urothelial cancer. Sequencing used immunoSEQ multiplex PCR; TCRdb keeps in-frame clones, though not all of them. The sample carries 50,000 or so clones, roughly 82% recorded once. The CDR3 sequence is 14 residues long. The ends were cut back, 4 bases at V and 2 bases at J, with 12 bases in the middle. Germline V lookup: CDR1 SGHRS, CDR2 YFSETQ. V and J are TRBV5-1 and TRBJ1-1; possible D gene TRBD1, 5 bases. The material was PBMCs, obtained around atezolizumab (anti-PD-L1) treatment. This TCR came from a man aged 70 or older with urothelial cancer. CDR3 protein: CASSRGGGNTEAFF. The CDR3 DNA is TGCGCCAGCAGCCGGGGCGGGGGAAACACTGAAGCTTTCTTT. Variable domain in full (rest from reference TRBV5-1 and TRBJ1-1): KAGVTQTPRYLIKTRGQQVTLSCSPISGHRSVSWYQQTPGQGLQFLFEYFSETQRNKGNFPGRFSGRQFSNSRSEMNVSTLELGDSALYLCASSRGGGNTEAFFGQGTRLTVV.